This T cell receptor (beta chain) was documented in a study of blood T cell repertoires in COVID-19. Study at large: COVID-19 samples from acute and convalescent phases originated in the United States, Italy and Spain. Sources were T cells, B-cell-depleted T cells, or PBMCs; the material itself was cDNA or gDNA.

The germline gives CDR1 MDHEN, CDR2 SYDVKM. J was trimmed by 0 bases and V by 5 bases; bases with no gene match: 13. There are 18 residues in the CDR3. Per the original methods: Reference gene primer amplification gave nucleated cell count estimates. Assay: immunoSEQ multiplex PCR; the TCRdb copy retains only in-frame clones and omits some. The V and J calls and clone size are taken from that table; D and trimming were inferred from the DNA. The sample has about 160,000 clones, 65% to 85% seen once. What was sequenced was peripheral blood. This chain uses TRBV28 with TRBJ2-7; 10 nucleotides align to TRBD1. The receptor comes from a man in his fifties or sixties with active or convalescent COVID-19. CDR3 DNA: TGTGCCAGCAGTCAACCGGGACAGGGGACTTCTCGCTCCTACGAGCAGTACTTC. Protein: CASSQPGQGTSRSYEQYF.